This T cell receptor (beta chain) was retrieved from a study of shared clonotypes between healthy human individuals. Here immunoSEQ multiplex PCR was the method, and the copy in TCRdb shows in-frame clones only, minus some. Of more than 1.2 million clones in the sample, around 98.5% were seen once. CD45RA-negative memory and CD45RA+ naive subsets were split from the CD4+ cells. Sequenced material: naive CD4+ T cells sorted from blood. As to subset: CD45RA+ positively selected. The receptor was isolated from a man aged 25-40 years in good health.

The CDR3 DNA reads as TGCGCCAGCAGCGTGGGGAGGGGGAGAAGTAGGGAGCAGTACTTC. This codes for CASSVGRGRSREQYF. The chain links TRBV5-1 to TRBJ2-7; a weak D match, TRBD2 (7 bases). The CDR3 length is 15 residues. V dropped 4 bases and J dropped 7 bases, with 21 bases sitting between them. Germline lookup yields CDR1 SGHRS and CDR2 YFSETQ.